These 7 T cell receptor beta chains share one sample of origin, sequenced in a study of CD8 T cells in ankylosing spondylitis (dated by TCRdb to about 2017). The library was built by means of 5' RACE. This sample was sequenced with an Illumina HiSeq 2500. Starting from the raw public reads, TCRdb applied fastp trimming at Q25, assembled clones with MiXCR and retained in-frame beta chains. Identical CDR3 proteins give one entry, which carries the most common genes and DNA. The sample includes about 300,000 distinct CDR3 sequences, with roughly 20% observed a single time. The top ten constitute roughly 3.4% of the sample. The sample comprised blood, either unsorted or a sorted T cell fraction (not recorded which). The receptors stem from a female donor with ankylosing spondylitis or in good health (not recorded which).

The chain carries TRBV9 and TRBJ2-3, with D possibly being TRBD2 (6 bases). Trimming cost V 0 bases and J 8 bases, with 10 bases left between them. CDR3 length: 13 amino acids. CDR1 is SGDLS and CDR2 is YYNGEE in the germline V gene. Written as DNA, the CDR3 is TGTGCCAGCAGCGTAGAGGGAGGAGGTACGCAGTATTTT. It translates to CASSVEGGGTQYF.

The V call is TRBV27, the J call TRBJ1-6; a weak D match, TRBD1 (5 bases). Trimming took off 5 bases at V and 7 bases at J, with 15 bases between the two ends. CDR3 size: 15 residues. CDR1 MNHEY and CDR2 SMNVEV come from the germline V gene (reference sequence). The CDR3 DNA reads TGTGCCAGCAGTGCCCCCAGGGCGAGAAATTCACCCCTCCACTTT. It yields the protein CASSAPRARNSPLHF.

This clonotype was seen ten or more times. The rearrangement links TRBV24-1 to TRBJ2-1; 9 nucleotides align to TRBD2. Germline CDR1 KGHDR, CDR2 SFDVKD. This CDR3 comprises 12 residues. Trimming at V came to 4 bases and at J to 9 bases, leaving 0 bases not matched to a gene. CDR3 residues: CATSEAGGEQFF. CDR3 DNA sequence: TGTGCCACCAGTGAAGCGGGGGGTGAGCAGTTCTTC.

The rearrangement links TRBV28 to TRBJ2-2; the D gene is possibly TRBD1 (6 bases). CDR1 is MDHEN and CDR2 is SYDVKM in the germline V gene. V was pared by 6 bases and J by 4 bases, with 21 bases between. CDR3 length: 17 residues. The CDR3 DNA reads TGTGCCAGCAGCCCGCTCCGGACAGCCCCAGGCACCGGGGAGCTGTTTTTT. Protein product: CASSPLRTAPGTGELFF.

V is TRBV7-2 and J is TRBJ1-3; D unclear. The germline V gene encodes CDR1 SGHTA and CDR2 FQGNSA. V was cut by 2 bases and J by 4 bases, with 6 bases left in between. This CDR3 has 13 amino acids. The CDR3 protein is CASSLSGGNTIYF. The CDR3 DNA reads as TGTGCCAGCAGCTTATCGGGAGGAAACACCATATATTTT.

This clonotype was observed a handful of times. The DNA of the CDR3 is TGTGCCAGCAGTTTAAGGGTAGGGCGGGAGGCGACTAATGAGCAGTTCTTC. The encoded protein is CASSLRVGREATNEQFF. The genes are TRBV12-3 or TRBV12-4 and TRBJ2-1; 8 nucleotides match TRBD2. V lost 2 bases, J lost 7 bases, and 13 bases stayed unmatched. The length of the CDR3 is 17 residues.

This clonotype was recorded a few times. The chain combines TRBV12-3 or TRBV12-4 with TRBJ1-5; 11 nucleotides align to TRBD1. CDR3 length: 15 residues. V lost 5 bases, J lost 7 bases, and 7 bases stayed unmatched. The CDR3 DNA sequence: TGTGCCAGCAGTGGGGGACAGGGGGTGGGACAGCCCCAGCATTTT. Amino acids: CASSGGQGVGQPQHF.